This TCR beta chain was identified in a study of blood T cell repertoires in COVID-19 (dated by TCRdb to the early 2020s). For context, the study as a whole: Collaborator samples came from the United States, Italy and Spain and covered acute and convalescent phases of COVID-19. The material from the prospective study consisted of cDNA or gDNA derived from T cells, B-cell-depleted T cells, or PBMCs. Subjects who had been exposed to COVID-19, were actively infected with it, or had recovered from it provided the deeply sampled blood TCRbeta repertoires that made up the dataset. The repertoires were made available in a free public database intended to serve as a resource for research on the immune response to SARS-CoV-2. The samples were drawn from the first 160 participants of the ongoing ImmuneRACE study and from roughly 1,300 subjects provided by 6 global collaborators. A de-identified subject ID, COVID-19 status, age in years and sex were almost always included in the sample metadata. Where HLA class I and class II types were available, the types were taken from metadata supplied by the sample provider, not from assay-based typing. Overall study results and their limits: Clinical and demographic metadata were provided uncurated, with the amount varying by source and participant.

In the prospective study, participants were about 18 to 100 years old, resided in about two dozen geographic areas of the United States, and were enrolled through a virtual design. In the prospective study, cohorts were assigned on the basis of participant-reported clinical history obtained from a screening survey and a study questionnaire. Recovered participants in ImmuneRACE Cohort 3 were defined as having two consecutive negative NP/OP PCR tests, clearance from a healthcare professional, or resolution of symptoms. In the prospective study, whole blood, serum and a nasopharyngeal or oropharyngeal swab were collected from each participant by mobile phlebotomists. Over a roughly 2-month period, participants in the prospective study had the option of providing additional blood draws and questionnaires. Blood samples from the prospective study were shipped frozen or at room temperature prior to DNA extraction.

From the germline V gene (reference sequence), CDR1 is LNHNV and CDR2 is YYDKDF. Trimming removed 0 bases from V and 6 bases from J; the gene matches leave 5 bases unexplained. The CDR3 spans 14 residues, from the cysteine through the phenylalanine. Only the CDR3 part of the read is kept: 42 bases, read in frame from the first base. TCRbeta CDR3 regions were amplified from genomic DNA using the immunoSEQ Assay, a bias-controlled multiplex PCR. From the authors' description of their analysis: The number of nucleated cells in each sample was estimated from the amplification of reference gene primers within the assay. To quantify the absolute abundance of each unique TCRbeta CDR3 rearrangement, sequence reads were collapsed and filtered. For each sample, productive Simpson clonality was calculated by taking the square root of Simpson's diversity index across productive rearrangements. TCRdb limited this immuneACCESS table to in-frame rearrangements with V and J called. A share of clones is missing; checked studies link under half to unresolved V genes, and the rest is unexplained. V and J calls plus clone size are reproduced from that table; the DNA served to infer D and trimming. Recorded for this sample are approximately 220,000 clones; around 90% of them occurred a single time. The ten largest clones represent roughly 2.8% of the sample.

Concerning this clone itself: Its antigen specificity is not known. Qualities for individual bases were not recorded, and no much larger clone is one base off.

The receptor was derived from a woman in her twenties or thirties who had recovered from COVID-19. The sample consisted of PBMCs or T cells enriched from blood (not recorded which). The chain was built from TRBV15 and TRBJ2-7; 7 bases in the middle match TRBD2. Here the CDR3 is given as CATSRDRGGGEQYF. The nucleotide sequence reads as follows: TGTGCCACCAGCAGAGATCGCGGGGGAGGCGAGCAGTACTTC. With all but the CDR3 taken from the reference TRBV15 and TRBJ2-7 genes, the full variable domain is: DAMVIQNPRYQVTQFGKPVTLSCSQTLNHNVMYWYQQKSSQAPKLLFHYYDKDFNNEADTPDNFQSRRPNTSFCFLDIRSPGLGDTAMYLCATSRDRGGGEQYFGPGTRLTVT.